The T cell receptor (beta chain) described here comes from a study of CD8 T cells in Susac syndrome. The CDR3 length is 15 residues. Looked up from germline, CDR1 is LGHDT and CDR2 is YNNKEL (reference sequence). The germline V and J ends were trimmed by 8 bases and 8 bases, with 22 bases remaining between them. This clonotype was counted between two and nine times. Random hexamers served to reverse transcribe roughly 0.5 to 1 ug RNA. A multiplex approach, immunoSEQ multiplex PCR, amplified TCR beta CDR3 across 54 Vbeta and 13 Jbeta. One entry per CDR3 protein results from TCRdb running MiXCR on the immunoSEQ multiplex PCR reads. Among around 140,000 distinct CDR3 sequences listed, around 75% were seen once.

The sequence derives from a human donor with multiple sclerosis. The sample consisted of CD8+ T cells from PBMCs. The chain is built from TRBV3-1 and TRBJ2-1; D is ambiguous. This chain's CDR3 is CASGTNKGRVDEQFF. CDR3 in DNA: TGTGCCAGCGGAACCAACAAGGGTAGAGTGGATGAGCAGTTCTTC.